The 27 T cell receptor beta chains given below trace back to one sample, sequenced in a study of T cell changes during pregnancy in multiple sclerosis. Some clones are missing from TCRdb's copy, which holds only in-frame ones; the method was immunoSEQ multiplex PCR. The sample has 65,000 to 95,000 clones, around nine tenths seen once. Source: peripheral blood, taken before pregnancy. The receptors derive from a female donor with multiple sclerosis, enrolled in a pregnancy study.

This rearrangement joins TRBV5-1 to TRBJ1-5; TRBD1 aligns across 8 bases. V lost 5 bases and J lost 4; bases outside the gene matches: 5. In germline, CDR1 is SGHRS, CDR2 YFSETQ. The CDR3 length is 14 residues. The CDR3 nucleotides are TGCGCCAGCAGACCAGACAGGGGAAATCAGCCCCAGCATTTT. Residues: CASRPDRGNQPQHF.

The count of this clone is one. The gene calls are TRBV7-3 and TRBJ2-3; D may be TRBD2 (5 bases). Germline lookup yields CDR1 SGHTA and CDR2 FQGTGA. The CDR3 length is 14 residues. Trimming took off 5 bases at V and 1 base at J, with 10 bases between the two ends. The CDR3 DNA is TGTGCCAGCAGCCCTAGCAGGCGCACAGATACGCAGTATTTT. This gives the protein CASSPSRRTDTQYF.

The chain links TRBV7-9 to TRBJ2-3; D is perhaps TRBD1 (5 bases). Germline V gives CDR1 SEHNR, CDR2 FQNEAQ (reference sequence). V lost 5 bases and J 3 bases, leaving 12 bases between the germline ends. The CDR3 spans 14 residues. CDR3 loop: CASSASRVTDTQYF. The CDR3 nucleotides read TGTGCCAGCAGCGCTTCCAGGGTTACAGATACGCAGTATTTT.

J is TRBJ1-1 and V is TRBV5-1; 7 bases are shared with TRBD1. The V segment lost 2 bases and the J segment 2 bases; nucleotides outside the gene matches: 6. Germline CDR1 reads SGHRS; CDR2 reads YFSETQ. The length of the CDR3 is 15 residues. The CDR3 region has the DNA TGCGCCAGCAGCTTCGCCGGGACAGCTAACACTGAAGCTTTCTTT. It codes for CASSFAGTANTEAFF.

The V call is TRBV2, the J call TRBJ2-1; D ambiguous. V lost 8 bases and J 6 bases, leaving 14 bases between the germline ends. Per the germline V gene, CDR1 is SNHLY and CDR2 is FYNNEI. The CDR3 covers 13 residues. This CDR3 is CASSQYPLNEQFF. The CDR3 nucleotides are TGTGCCAGCTCACAGTACCCCCTCAATGAGCAGTTCTTC.

The V gene is TRBV9, the J gene TRBJ1-2; 9 nucleotides agree with TRBD1. V dropped 0 bases and J dropped 5; count of bases not matched to a gene: 2. Germline loops: CDR1 SGDLS, CDR2 YYNGEE. The CDR3 totals 14 residues. In nucleotides, the CDR3 is TGTGCCAGCAGCGTAGCGGGACAGGGTTATGGCTACACCTTC. It codes for CASSVAGQGYGYTF.

In its sample, this clone was seen a few times. The chain joins TRBV6-5 to TRBJ1-6; 10 bases are shared with TRBD1. Per the germline V gene, CDR1 is MNHEY and CDR2 is SVGAGI. CDR3 length equals 14 residues. With V trimmed by 6 bases and J by 14 bases, 10 bases remained unmatched. In nucleotides, the CDR3 is TGTGCCAGCAGCCCGGGACAGGGGATTCAGGCCCTCCACTTT. Its protein product is CASSPGQGIQALHF.

CDR3 nucleotide sequence: TGTGCCACCAGCCCGGAGGAGACCGGGGAGCTGTTTTTT. Its translation is CATSPEETGELFF. The rearrangement joins TRBV15 to TRBJ2-2; TRBD2 might be the D (5 bases). Germline CDR1 and CDR2: LNHNV and YYDKDF (reference sequence). Trimming pared 5 bases from V and 5 bases from J, leaving 9 bases between. CDR3 size: 13 residues.

The chain has TRBV6-6 and TRBJ2-3, with D uncertain. The CDR3 has 14 amino acids. V lost 2 bases to trimming and J lost 5 bases, with 11 bases between them. Germline lookup yields CDR1 MNHNY and CDR2 SVGAGI (reference sequence). The CDR3: CASSYLPPEDTQYF. In DNA, the CDR3 is TGTGCCAGCAGTTACCTACCCCCCGAAGATACGCAGTATTTT.

This sequence joins TRBV29-1 and TRBJ2-1; TRBD2 aligns across 11 bases. With V trimmed by 3 bases and J by 5 bases, 6 bases remained unmatched. The CDR3 runs to 15 residues. In germline, CDR1 is SQVTM, CDR2 ANQGSEA. This CDR3 reads CSVEGTSGSHNEQFF. Here the CDR3 DNA reads TGCAGCGTTGAGGGGACTAGCGGATCCCACAATGAGCAGTTCTTC.

This chain joins TRBV5-6 and TRBJ1-2, with unresolved D. V lost 2 bases and J lost 8, with 10 bases in between. This CDR3 has 12 residues. The germline V gene has CDR1 SGHDT and CDR2 YYEEEE. CDR3 in DNA: TGTGCCAGCAGCTTCCCCGGAGGCGGCTACACCTTC. This encodes CASSFPGGGYTF.

The chain is built from TRBV7-9 and TRBJ2-5; TRBD2 aligns across 10 bases. The germline CDR1 and CDR2 sequences are SEHNR and FQNEAQ (reference sequence). J gave up 4 bases and V 4 bases, and 9 bases lay outside the gene matches. CDR3 length: 16 amino acids. The CDR3 bases are TGTGCCAGCAGCTCACCACTAGCGGGGAGGTTAGAGACCCAGTACTTC. Amino acid sequence: CASSSPLAGRLETQYF.

The rearrangement links TRBV10-3 to TRBJ2-7, with D hard to call. Looked up from germline, CDR1 is ENHRY and CDR2 is SYGVKD. The length of the CDR3 is 14 residues. V was shortened by 0 bases and J by 7 bases, with 13 bases between the two germline ends. The CDR3 coding sequence is TGTGCCATCAGTGAGTCCCTTCCCTTGCGGGAGCAGTACTTC. Amino acids: CAISESLPLREQYF.

The chain is built from TRBV7-2 and TRBJ1-1; TRBD1 is a possible D gene (5 bases). The germline V gene has CDR1 SGHTA and CDR2 FQGNSA. The CDR3 is 13 amino acids. V lost 1 base and J lost 11, with 14 bases in between. The CDR3 spells CASSLGGLSGAFF. DNA of the CDR3: TGTGCCAGCAGCTTAGGGGGACTTTCAGGGGCTTTCTTT.

The rearrangement links TRBV10-3 to TRBJ1-6; 8 bases agree with TRBD1. This CDR3 has 15 amino acids. In germline, CDR1 is ENHRY, CDR2 SYGVKD. Trimming at V came to 4 bases and at J to 8 bases, leaving 7 bases not matched to a gene. CDR3 region: CAISGQGRGDSPLHF. The CDR3 DNA follows: TGTGCCATCAGTGGACAGGGGAGGGGAGATTCACCCCTCCACTTT.

V usage is TRBV2 and J usage is TRBJ1-2, with 12 bases that match TRBD1. Trimming cost V 4 bases and J 8 bases; bases outside gene matches: 5. Germline-derived CDR1 and CDR2 are SNHLY and FYNNEI. There are 14 residues in the CDR3. The CDR3 region is CASSAGQGASGYTF. In DNA, the CDR3 is TGTGCCAGCAGTGCGGGACAGGGGGCGTCCGGCTACACCTTC.

The V gene is TRBV6-6, the J gene TRBJ2-7; D is undetermined. The CDR3 runs 12 residues. The germline V gene encodes CDR1 MNHNY and CDR2 SVGAGI (reference sequence). V gave up 5 bases and J gave up 2 bases, with 7 bases separating them. The CDR3 loop reads CASSTDTYEQYF. The CDR3 DNA reads TGTGCCAGCAGTACCGACACCTACGAGCAGTACTTC.

The V call is TRBV6-5, the J call TRBJ1-1, with D perhaps matching TRBD1 (5 bases). The length of the CDR3 is 13 residues. With 5 bases removed from V and 1 base from J, the gap between germline ends came to 8 bases. CDR1 and CDR2 (germline): MNHEY, SVGAGI. The CDR3 reads CASSRRGNTEAFF. For the CDR3, the DNA is TGTGCCAGCAGTCGAAGGGGGAACACTGAAGCTTTCTTT.

This clone showed up just once. V is TRBV9 and J is TRBJ2-5; D remains ambiguous. This CDR3 contains 13 residues. Trimming removed 2 bases at V and 5 bases at J, with 10 bases between. Germline V CDR1 and CDR2: SGDLS, YYNGEE. The CDR3 here is CASSVRPGETQYF. DNA for the CDR3: TGTGCCAGCAGCGTCAGACCCGGGGAGACCCAGTACTTC.

The chain uses TRBV11-2 and TRBJ1-1; 7 bases match TRBD1. The V and J ends lost 5 bases and 3 bases, in that order; junction bases with no gene match: 9. The germline gives CDR1 SGHAT, CDR2 FQNNGV. This CDR3 comprises 15 residues. The CDR3 sequence: CASSLRQGGYTEAFF. As DNA, the CDR3 is TGTGCCAGCAGCCTTCGACAGGGAGGCTACACTGAAGCTTTCTTT.

About this clone itself: Sequence at one end of the junction differs from germline and may be a read error. The genes are TRBV19 and TRBJ2-1; 10 bases fit TRBD1. Germline CDR1 is LNHDA and CDR2 is SQIVND (reference sequence). This CDR3 has 11 amino acids. The CDR3: CASTRDRGLIF. The CDR3 DNA reads as TGTGCCAGTACCCGCGACAGGGGGCTAATCTTC.

This sequence joins TRBV11-2 and TRBJ2-1, with D hard to call. Germline V gene data show CDR1 as SGHAT and CDR2 as FQNNGV. Trimming shortened V by 0 bases and J by 2 bases, and 14 bases separated the two germline ends. The CDR3 is 17 residues long. CDR3 coding DNA: TGTGCCAGCAGCTTAGATCGTGCACTTCATGCCTACAATGAGCAGTTCTTC. Its protein is CASSLDRALHAYNEQFF.

The V gene is TRBV27, the J gene TRBJ2-5, with 11 bases that match TRBD1. The CDR3 has 16 residues. J lost 5 bases, V lost 5 bases, and 10 bases had no gene match. Germline CDR1 MNHEY, CDR2 SMNVEV (reference sequence). The CDR3 sequence: CASSPHGQGAGETQYF. CDR3 DNA: TGTGCCAGCAGTCCCCATGGACAGGGGGCTGGGGAGACCCAGTACTTC.

In its sample, this clone was seen once. The J gene is TRBJ2-5, the V gene TRBV5-5; 7 positions agree with TRBD2. The CDR3 extends over 16 amino acids. With V trimmed by 2 bases and J by 5 bases, 12 bases remained unmatched. Per the germline V gene, CDR1 is SGHKS and CDR2 is YYEKEE (reference sequence). The CDR3, as DNA: TGTGCCAGCAGCTTTGGGGGAGTAGCGGGTACTGAGACCCAGTACTTC. It is translated as CASSFGGVAGTETQYF.

This clone was seen a handful of times. This chain links TRBV7-2 with TRBJ2-2, with D maybe TRBD2 (5 bases). The CDR3 is 14 residues long. Per the germline V gene, CDR1 is SGHTA and CDR2 is FQGNSA. V was cut by 4 bases and J by 2 bases, with 8 bases left in between. This CDR3 reads CASSYGLNTGELFF. As DNA, the CDR3 is TGTGCCAGCAGCTACGGACTTAACACCGGGGAGCTGTTTTTT.

The rearrangement uses TRBV9 and TRBJ1-1; the D is unclear. V gave up 1 base and J gave up 4 bases, with 11 bases separating them. Germline CDR1 is SGDLS and CDR2 is YYNGEE. CDR3 length equals 14 residues. CDR3 residues: CASSVQEGSTEAFF. The CDR3, as DNA: TGTGCCAGCAGCGTACAAGAAGGGAGCACTGAAGCTTTCTTT.

The rearrangement joins TRBV29-1 to TRBJ2-7; the D gene is possibly TRBD1 (6 bases). Trimming removed 6 bases from V and 7 bases from J, with 19 bases in between. Germline V gene data show CDR1 as SQVTM and CDR2 as ANQGSEA. The CDR3 length is 13 residues. CDR3 DNA sequence: TGCAGCGTAGGGACACTACTTGCGGGTGAGCAGTACTTC. This encodes CSVGTLLAGEQYF.